This T cell receptor (beta chain) is drawn from a study of blood T cell repertoires in COVID-19. V was clipped by 0 bases and J by 2 bases, with 13 bases between them. Germline CDR1 MNHEY, CDR2 SVGAGI. The CDR3 is 16 residues long. TCRdb's table, derived via immunoSEQ multiplex PCR, lists solely in-frame clones and lacks some. The sample has about 150,000 clones, 85% to 90% seen once. The specimen was peripheral blood. The sequence derives from a middle-aged man with active or convalescent COVID-19. The chain carries TRBV6-5 and TRBJ1-2; D perhaps matches TRBD1 (5 bases). The CDR3: CASSYSRGFQNYGYTF. The CDR3 nucleotides are TGTGCCAGCAGTTACTCAAGGGGATTTCAGAACTATGGCTACACCTTC.